The sequence of this T cell receptor beta chain was determined in a study of molecular identifiers for immune sequencing clone quantification. General study points: Clones that had above 20 RNA copies took up over 98% of effector molecules but under 1% in naive cells.

The germline gives CDR1 SGHKS, CDR2 YYEKEE (reference sequence). V gave up 4 bases and J gave up 0 bases, with 8 bases separating them. CDR3 length: 14 residues. Generation of bulk TCR libraries relied on previously described methods and listed TCR primers. Each CDR3 protein gets one entry after TCRdb re-called the PCR reads with MiXCR. This table holds roughly 65,000 distinct CDR3 sequences, around 17% found once. This clonotype was seen ten or more times. Its specificity is not known. Isolation of naive CD8 T cells was achieved by sorting on a CD8+CD4-CCR7+CD45RA+ phenotype. The V call is TRBV5-5, the J call TRBJ1-5; possibly TRBD1 for D (5 bases). This clonotype was obtained from a human donor in good health. Some libraries in this study had Jurkat cell RNA spiked in. The sequenced sample consisted of naive CD8+ T cells from blood, with Jurkat cell RNA spiked in. Subset here: FACS-sorted CD8+CD4-CCR7+CD45RA+ naive T cells. This CDR3 is CASSRGDSNQPQHF. The CDR3 bases are TGTGCCAGCAGCCGGGGGGATAGCAATCAGCCCCAGCATTTT.